These 26 T cell receptor beta chains came from one sample sequenced in a study of vaccination effects on CD4 cells after COVID-19 (dated by TCRdb to between 2021 and 2024). To identify antigen-specific CD4+ T cell clonotypes by their expansion, the ViraFEST assay first stimulated PBMC with viral peptide pools and then applied TCR sequencing. After around eleven days of culture, CD4+ T cells were isolated with the EasySep CD4+ T cell isolation kit. Negative nucleocapsid antibody results before and after vaccination confirmed that the healthy vaccine recipients had no prior SARS-CoV-2 infection. Library preparation used the immunoSEQ multiplex PCR assay. Here the immuneACCESS table is served through TCRdb, limited to in-frame sequences with V and J called. Missing clones are a known gap in these copies; in checked studies unresolved V genes cover under half, and the rest lacks a known reason. Across this sample there are about 43,000 clones, with around 78% seen only once. The top ten clones comprise under 14% of the sample.

No antigen has been assigned to these receptors. The sample here was CD4+ T cells from PBMCs cultured with SARS-CoV-2 spike peptides, taken before COVID-19 vaccination. This specimen's cell subset or site label, per the study, means: SARS-CoV-2 spike overlapping peptide pool stimulation. These receptor sequences come from a human donor who received a COVID-19 vaccine.

This clone was detected once. This chain connects TRBV20-1 to TRBJ1-2, with 8 bases fitting TRBD1. This CDR3 region has 13 residues. Trimming removed 3 bases from V and 3 bases from J; junction bases left unmatched: 3. CDR1 DFQATT and CDR2 SNEGSKA come from the germline V gene (reference sequence). CDR3 residues: CSASAGGDYGYTF. CDR3 nucleotides: TGCAGTGCTAGTGCAGGGGGCGACTATGGCTACACCTTC.

The CDR3 DNA sequence: TGCGCCAGCAGCTTGGAGGAGGCGGACAGGCATCACACCCAGTACTTC. Translating gives CASSLEEADRHHTQYF. V usage is TRBV5-1 and J usage is TRBJ2-5; 7 bases line up with TRBD1. Germline CDR1 is SGHRS and CDR2 is YFSETQ. The trim removed 0 bases at V and 8 bases at J, leaving 13 bases unmatched. This CDR3 contains 16 residues.

The genes are TRBV24-1 and TRBJ2-1; 9 bases map to TRBD2. J was trimmed by 6 bases and V by 4 bases; bases with no gene match: 9. The CDR3 is 16 residues long. Germline values: CDR1 KGHDR, CDR2 SFDVKD. In DNA, the CDR3 is TGTGCCACCAGTGAATTTAGCGGGGGAGGTGGCAATGAGCAGTTCTTC. Its translation: CATSEFSGGGGNEQFF.

The rearrangement joins TRBV30 to TRBJ1-4, with 8 bases lining up with TRBD1. This CDR3 has 15 residues. The V gene's germline CDR1 is GTSNPN and CDR2 SVGIG (reference sequence). V lost 0 bases to trimming and J lost 8 bases; unmatched junction nucleotides: 8. The CDR3 DNA follows: TGTGCCTGGAGTGTCTTGACAGGGGTGGGGGAAAAACTGTTTTTT. Its translation is CAWSVLTGVGEKLFF.

The genes are TRBV19 and TRBJ2-4; D call uncertain. V was shortened by 6 bases and J by 0 bases, with 15 bases between the two germline ends. The CDR3 has 16 residues. From germline, CDR1 is LNHDA and CDR2 SQIVND (reference sequence). CDR3 nucleotide sequence: TGTGCCAGTAGGAACCCACGGGCAGGAGCCAAAAACATTCAGTACTTC. Translated, it gives CASRNPRAGAKNIQYF.

The V gene is TRBV5-1, the J gene TRBJ1-1, with TRBD1 matching 9 bases. The ends lost 3 bases at V and 5 bases at J; junction bases unmatched: 5. CDR3 length: 14 amino acids. Germline V gene sequence: CDR1 SGHRS, CDR2 YFSETQ. CDR3 DNA sequence: TGCGCCAGCAGCTGGGACAGGGAAGGGACTGAAGCTTTCTTT. It is translated as CASSWDREGTEAFF. The variable domain in full, with the rest retrieved from reference TRBV5-1 and TRBJ1-1, is KAGVTQTPRYLIKTRGQQVTLSCSPISGHRSVSWYQQTPGQGLQFLFEYFSETQRNKGNFPGRFSGRQFSNSRSEMNVSTLELGDSALYLCASSWDREGTEAFFGQGTRLTVV.

This clone was found a few times. This sequence joins TRBV9 and TRBJ2-3; D is unclear. Germline V gene sequence: CDR1 SGDLS, CDR2 YYNGEE. V lost 3 bases to trimming and J lost 4 bases, with 12 bases between them. The CDR3 covers 14 residues. Here the CDR3 reads CASSAALLPDTQYF. For the CDR3, the DNA is TGTGCCAGCAGCGCCGCTCTTCTCCCAGATACGCAGTATTTT.

The genes are TRBV18 and TRBJ1-5, with 7 bases identical to TRBD1. CDR3 length equals 13 residues. In germline, CDR1 is KGHSH, CDR2 LQKENI. J gave up 4 bases and V 6 bases, and 3 bases lay outside the gene matches. The CDR3 loop reads CASSSTGNQPQHF. The CDR3 coding sequence is TGTGCCAGCTCGTCGACAGGGAATCAGCCCCAGCATTTT.

This clone has a handful of counts. The chain couples TRBV28 to TRBJ2-2; D gene uncertain. Trimming left V 1 base short and J 6 bases short, with 3 bases between. There are 12 residues in the CDR3. Looked up from germline, CDR1 is MDHEN and CDR2 is SYDVKM. CDR3 sequence reads: CASSLYPGELFF. CDR3 DNA sequence: TGTGCCAGCAGTTTATACCCCGGGGAGCTGTTTTTT.

The rearrangement links TRBV6-4 to TRBJ1-1; D gene ambiguous. CDR3 length: 14 amino acids. With 3 bases removed from V and 5 bases from J, the gap between germline ends came to 13 bases. From germline, CDR1 is MRHNA and CDR2 SNTAGT. The CDR3 loop reads CASSEWGGITEAFF. The CDR3 nucleotides read TGTGCCAGCAGTGAATGGGGAGGGATAACTGAAGCTTTCTTT.

This clone was picked up one time. The DNA of the CDR3 is TGCGCCAGCGGGTACAATGAGCAGTTCTTC. Translating it yields CASGYNEQFF. The rearrangement joins TRBV5-1 to TRBJ2-1; D is ambiguous. Germline V gene lookup returns CDR1 SGHRS and CDR2 YFSETQ. The V gene lost 7 bases and the J gene lost 4 bases, with 3 bases spanning the gap. The CDR3 totals 10 residues.

The chain carries TRBV5-1 and TRBJ1-4; D perhaps matches TRBD1 (5 bases). V was cut by 4 bases and J by 8 bases, with 18 bases left in between. This CDR3 is built from 15 residues. CDR1 and CDR2 from the germline V gene are SGHRS and YFSETQ. The DNA for the CDR3 is TGCGCCAGCAGCCGAACAGACGGGGCCGTGGAAAAACTGTTTTTT. Protein product: CASSRTDGAVEKLFF.

The rearrangement joins TRBV5-1 to TRBJ2-1, with D possibly TRBD2 on 5 matching bases. The CDR3 spans 14 residues. Trimming removed 4 bases at V and 10 bases at J, with 18 bases between. Germline V gene data show CDR1 as SGHRS and CDR2 as YFSETQ. CDR3 DNA: TGCGCCAGCAGCCTGGGTAGTGGGTGGGAGGAGCAGTTCTTC. It encodes CASSLGSGWEEQFF.

The chain has TRBV28 and TRBJ1-2, with D unresolved. There are 11 residues in the CDR3. Trimming removed 8 bases from V and 5 bases from J, with 9 bases in between. CDR1 is MDHEN, CDR2 SYDVKM, per germline. The CDR3 reads CASGSWYGYTF. In DNA form, the CDR3 reads TGTGCCAGCGGAAGTTGGTATGGCTACACCTTC.

The table lists this clone with a few counts. This sequence joins TRBV25-1 and TRBJ1-2; D is unclear. V was clipped by 3 bases and J by 4 bases, with 9 bases between them. Germline V CDR1 and CDR2: MGHDK, SYGVNS. The CDR3 spans 13 residues. The CDR3 loop reads CASSEGSSYGYTF. The CDR3 DNA reads as TGTGCCAGCAGTGAGGGCAGCTCCTATGGCTACACCTTC.

This chain uses TRBV7-2 with TRBJ1-5, with D perhaps TRBD1 (6 bases). The CDR3 contains 14 residues. The V gene's germline CDR1 is SGHTA and CDR2 FQGNSA. Trimming removed 5 bases from V and 0 bases from J, with 8 bases in between. CDR3 in amino acids: CASSRDNSNQPQHF. Written as DNA, the CDR3 is TGTGCCAGCAGCAGGGACAATAGCAATCAGCCCCAGCATTTT.

This rearrangement joins TRBV10-3 to TRBJ1-1, with D possibly being TRBD1 (5 bases). V was shortened by 4 bases and J by 4 bases, with 25 bases between the two germline ends. Germline assignment: CDR1 ENHRY and CDR2 SYGVKD. The CDR3 totals 18 residues. The chain's CDR3 is CAISGGVGTPGTGTEAFF. In nucleotides, the CDR3 is TGTGCCATCAGTGGGGGTGTAGGGACCCCGGGAACGGGCACTGAAGCTTTCTTT.

This clone was counted a single time. This chain connects TRBV28 to TRBJ2-7, with 7 bases identical to TRBD1. This CDR3 region has 15 residues. V shed 5 bases and J 3 bases; nucleotides not matched to a gene: 10. CDR1 MDHEN and CDR2 SYDVKM come from the germline V gene. Here the CDR3 reads CASSRAGTAHYEQYV. The CDR3 nucleotides are TGTGCCAGCAGTCGAGCCGGGACAGCACACTACGAGCAGTACGTC.

This clone is classed as medium-sized. The CDR3 region has the DNA TGTGCCAGCAGGCCGGGACAGGGGAACACCGGGGAGCTGTTTTTT. Translated: CASRPGQGNTGELFF. V and J are TRBV25-1 and TRBJ2-2; 9 bases line up with TRBD1. CDR1 and CDR2 (germline): MGHDK, SYGVNS. The CDR3 length is 15 residues. V lost 6 bases, J lost 1 base, and 3 bases stayed unmatched.

The chain recombines TRBV6-5 with TRBJ2-5; no definite D call. The V and J ends lost 6 bases and 1 base respectively, with 6 bases between them. The CDR3 covers 12 residues. Germline CDR1 and CDR2: MNHEY and SVGAGI. CDR3 DNA sequence: TGTGCCAGCAGCCCGGTCCAAGAGACCCAGTACTTC. This translates into CASSPVQETQYF.

CDR3 coding DNA: TGTGCCAGCAGTCGGGACAGTGGGGAGACCCAGTACTTC. It encodes CASSRDSGETQYF. This chain uses TRBV12-3 or TRBV12-4 with TRBJ2-5; 7 bases agree with TRBD1. J gave up 5 bases and V 5 bases, and 5 bases lay outside the gene matches. This CDR3 spans 13 amino acids.

The chain uses TRBV6-5 and TRBJ1-3, with D possibly TRBD1 on 5 matching bases. Germline CDR1 MNHEY, CDR2 SVGAGI. Trimming removed 0 bases from V and 2 bases from J, with 11 bases in between. CDR3 size: 16 residues. The DNA for the CDR3 is TGTGCCAGCAGTTACTCGTGGGGGAACGCTGGAAACACCATATATTTT. Its protein product is CASSYSWGNAGNTIYF.

The rearrangement links TRBV30 to TRBJ2-5, with D unclear. This CDR3 has 16 amino acids. Germline V gene lookup returns CDR1 GTSNPN and CDR2 SVGIG (reference sequence). Trimming took 0 bases from V and 3 from J, leaving 17 bases between them. The DNA for the CDR3 is TGTGCCTGGAGTGTATTTCTCACCAGCGTGAAAGAGACCCAGTACTTC. The encoded protein is CAWSVFLTSVKETQYF.

In its sample, this clone was seen once. The J gene is TRBJ2-5, the V gene TRBV18, with TRBD1 identical over 7 bases. The CDR3 runs 14 residues. Unmatched junction bases numbered 5, after V lost 2 bases and J lost 5 bases. Per the germline V gene, CDR1 is KGHSH and CDR2 is LQKENI. Here the CDR3 reads CASSPYRGRETQYF. CDR3 DNA: TGTGCCAGCTCACCATACAGGGGTCGGGAGACCCAGTACTTC.

V gene TRBV12-3 or TRBV12-4 combines with J gene TRBJ1-2; 7 bases are shared with TRBD1. The CDR3 runs to 13 residues. The V segment lost 5 bases and the J segment 5 bases; nucleotides outside the gene matches: 5. CDR3 DNA: TGTGCCAGCAGTCACAGGGGTAGTTATGGCTACACCTTC. It specifies CASSHRGSYGYTF.

Only one count was recorded for this clone. CDR3 in amino acids: CASSQKRTEETQYF. CDR3 in DNA: TGTGCCAGCAGCCAGAAGCGGACGGAGGAGACCCAGTACTTC. The chain has TRBV11-2 and TRBJ2-5; a possible D gene is TRBD2 (5 bases). Trimming removed 5 bases at V and 5 bases at J, with 15 bases between. Germline CDR1 and CDR2: SGHAT and FQNNGV. The CDR3 consists of 14 residues.